Given below is one T cell receptor beta chain in context. Antigen unknown. Every individual CD8+ T cell subset underwent sorting in triplicate at 330,000 or so cells apiece. The authors gated naive CD8+ T cells as CD45RO-CCR7+CD27+CD95-. This record comes from a study of CXCR3-negative and CXCR3-positive naive CD8 T cells. Germline V gives CDR1 MNHNY, CDR2 SVGAGI (reference sequence). The CDR3 sequence is 17 residues long. Study-wide results and limits: After cryopreservation, expression of CXCR3 was partially reduced, and most assays were run with fresh PBMCs. Comparably high diversity marked both naive subsets, whereas memory CD8+ cells had much lower diversity.

cDNA libraries for TRB were generated by 5' RACE incorporating UMI labels. TCRdb re-analyzed the 5' RACE reads; it lists each CDR3 protein once, without DNA. Its clone listing holds some 130,000 distinct CDR3 sequences. V is TRBV6-6 and J is TRBJ2-1; TCRdb outputs TRBD2, but without DNA this stays unchecked. Input material: naive CXCR3- CD8+ T cells from blood. Subset in this sample: CD45RO-CCR7+CD27+CD95- naive CD8+ T cells lacking CXCR3 (TNR3-). This TCR derives from a human donor in good health. Some clones in this sample may be carry-over from other donors' samples. The CDR3 sequence: CASSQTSGGPLYNEQFF.